These T cell receptor beta chains were read from a single sample in a study of T cell responses to AZD1222 COVID-19 vaccine. Assay used: immunoSEQ multiplex PCR; TCRdb lists only in-frame clones, some missing. This table has about 110,000 clones, about nine tenths appearing once. Sequencing used peripheral blood, obtained on day 0 of AZD1222 vaccination. All receptors derive from an adult in good health. CDR3s include the opening cysteine and the closing phenylalanine or tryptophan. The order of the fields is J gene, D gene, V gene, clone size, CDR3 protein, CDR3 DNA. A D gene is named only where the DNA matches it firmly. Only some rows state a clone size, as once, few, many or a class for expanded clones.

J gene: TRBJ1-5
D gene: .
V gene: TRBV11-2
clone size: .
CDR3 protein: CASSSGARGGNQPQHF
CDR3 DNA: TGTGCCAGCAGCTCGGGCGCACGAGGCGGCAATCAGCCCCAGCATTTT

J gene: TRBJ1-5
D gene: .
V gene: TRBV5-6
clone size: .
CDR3 protein: CASSLRGYSNQPQHF
CDR3 DNA: TGTGCCAGCAGCCTGCGGGGGTATAGCAATCAGCCCCAGCATTTT

J gene: TRBJ1-1
D gene: .
V gene: TRBV5-1
clone size: .
CDR3 protein: CASSLGGMNTEAFF
CDR3 DNA: TGCGCCAGCAGCTTGGGGGGTATGAACACTGAAGCTTTCTTT

J gene: TRBJ2-1
D gene: .
V gene: TRBV15
clone size: .
CDR3 protein: CATMLRNEQFF
CDR3 DNA: TGTGCCACCATGCTTCGCAATGAGCAGTTCTTC

J gene: TRBJ1-5
D gene: .
V gene: TRBV30
clone size: .
CDR3 protein: CAWSTLGGDQPQHF
CDR3 DNA: TGTGCCTGGAGTACCCTTGGGGGTGATCAGCCCCAGCATTTT

J gene: TRBJ2-3
D gene: .
V gene: TRBV6-5
clone size: .
CDR3 protein: CASSREKLTDTQYF
CDR3 DNA: TGTGCCAGCAGTAGAGAGAAGCTCACAGATACGCAGTATTTT

J gene: TRBJ2-2
D gene: TRBD1
V gene: TRBV10-2
clone size: .
CDR3 protein: CASTVTGVVVTGELFF
CDR3 DNA: TGCGCCAGCACCGTTACAGGGGTAGTTGTCACCGGGGAGCTGTTTTTT

J gene: TRBJ2-6
D gene: .
V gene: TRBV27
clone size: .
CDR3 protein: CASSVGTTSGANVLTF
CDR3 DNA: TGTGCCAGCAGCGTTGGGACAACCTCTGGGGCCAACGTCCTGACTTTC

J gene: TRBJ2-7
D gene: TRBD2
V gene: TRBV3-1/TRBV3-2
clone size: .
CDR3 protein: CASSQFGGGVSEQYF
CDR3 DNA: TGTGCCAGCAGCCAATTTGGCGGGGGGGTCTCAGAGCAGTACTTC

J gene: TRBJ1-1
D gene: .
V gene: TRBV19
clone size: .
CDR3 protein: CASSLMGGMNTEAFF
CDR3 DNA: TGTGCCAGCTCACTGATGGGAGGTATGAACACTGAAGCTTTCTTT

J gene: TRBJ1-5
D gene: .
V gene: TRBV27
clone size: once
CDR3 protein: CASSLSPGNNQPQHF
CDR3 DNA: TGTGCCAGCAGTTTATCTCCAGGGAACAATCAGCCCCAGCATTTT

J gene: TRBJ2-5
D gene: .
V gene: TRBV12-3/TRBV12-4
clone size: .
CDR3 protein: CASSLGDSPYF
CDR3 DNA: TGTGCCAGCAGTTTAGGGGACTCCCCATACTTC

J gene: TRBJ2-6
D gene: .
V gene: TRBV2
clone size: .
CDR3 protein: CASSIGRARGANVLTF
CDR3 DNA: TGTGCCAGCAGTATTGGCAGGGCACGCGGGGCCAACGTCCTGACTTTC

J gene: TRBJ2-7
D gene: .
V gene: TRBV6-5
clone size: .
CDR3 protein: CASLGVRGYYEQYF
CDR3 DNA: TGTGCCAGCCTTGGGGTCCGGGGGTACTACGAGCAGTACTTC

J gene: TRBJ1-1
D gene: .
V gene: TRBV6-5
clone size: .
CDR3 protein: CASSYTQGPTEAFF
CDR3 DNA: TGTGCCAGCAGTTACACCCAGGGGCCCACTGAAGCTTTCTTT

J gene: TRBJ1-2
D gene: .
V gene: TRBV28
clone size: .
CDR3 protein: CASTPPGARGYTF
CDR3 DNA: TGTGCCAGCACCCCCCCCGGGGCGCGGGGCTACACCTTC

J gene: TRBJ2-5
D gene: .
V gene: TRBV14
clone size: once
CDR3 protein: CASSSTSLETQYF
CDR3 DNA: TGTGCCAGCAGCTCCACTAGCTTAGAGACCCAGTACTTC

J gene: TRBJ1-2
D gene: TRBD1
V gene: TRBV5-6
clone size: .
CDR3 protein: CASSRDRGANYGYTF
CDR3 DNA: TGTGCCAGCAGCCGGGACAGGGGAGCTAACTATGGCTACACCTTC

J gene: TRBJ2-3
D gene: .
V gene: TRBV7-2
clone size: .
CDR3 protein: CASSLPPTDTQYF
CDR3 DNA: TGTGCCAGCAGCTTACCTCCCACAGATACGCAGTATTTT

J gene: TRBJ2-5
D gene: .
V gene: TRBV7-3
clone size: .
CDR3 protein: CASSHQRGETQYF
CDR3 DNA: TGTGCCAGCAGCCACCAGCGTGGGGAGACCCAGTACTTC

J gene: TRBJ2-3
D gene: .
V gene: TRBV2
clone size: once
CDR3 protein: CASSENQLDTQYF
CDR3 DNA: TGTGCCAGCAGTGAAAACCAGCTGGATACGCAGTATTTT

J gene: TRBJ2-2
D gene: .
V gene: TRBV15
clone size: .
CDR3 protein: CATSIHTGELFF
CDR3 DNA: TGTGCCACCAGCATCCACACCGGGGAGCTGTTTTTT

J gene: TRBJ2-3
D gene: .
V gene: TRBV11-2
clone size: .
CDR3 protein: CASSFGAADTQYF
CDR3 DNA: TGTGCCAGCAGCTTTGGGGCGGCAGATACGCAGTATTTT

J gene: TRBJ2-2
D gene: TRBD1
V gene: TRBV30
clone size: .
CDR3 protein: CALHGQGGTGELFF
CDR3 DNA: TGTGCCCTCCACGGACAGGGAGGAACCGGGGAGCTGTTTTTT